This entry features one T cell receptor beta chain sequence. What it binds is unknown. The PCR made use of 60 Vbeta and 13 Jbeta primers. The repertoire was sequenced with immunoSEQ multiplex PCR; TCRdb's copy has only in-frame clones and lacks some. The repertoire holds around 140,000 clones, 85% to 90% seen once, with less than 5.5% in the top ten. The data originate from a study of cytomegalovirus exposure and HLA in healthy donors. Overall study findings and caveats: Prior analysis indicated that the majority of TCR beta V segments exhibited productivity approximately 90% or approximately 30% of the time. Accurate prediction of most subjects' HLA-A and HLA-B alleles from TCR beta sequences was reported. The presence/absence work took it that sequencing depth was about the same across donors. TCR beta V- and J-gene trimming, according to a later analysis, was linked to a missense DCLRE1C variant.

The CDR3 loop spans 19 amino acids. V gave up 0 bases and J gave up 2 bases; unmatched junction bases: 10. Looked up from germline, CDR1 is SGHVS and CDR2 is FNYEAQ. The sequenced sample was PBMCs. The chain employs TRBV7-6 and TRBJ2-1; 10 bases match TRBD2. The clonotype comes from a woman aged 30 to 39 in good health and CMV-seronegative. The CDR3 DNA reads as TGTGCCAGCAGCTTAGCCTATGATGGGACTAGCGTTACCTACAATGAGCAGTTCTTC. Its translation: CASSLAYDGTSVTYNEQFF.